The T cell receptor (beta chain) under discussion was sequenced for a study of cytomegalovirus exposure and HLA in healthy donors. Findings and caveats of the study: The CMV antigen specificity of a few CMV-associated chains was confirmed through in vitro analysis. Researchers catalogued about 160 TCR beta chains as cytomegalovirus-associated.

PCR was performed using 60 Vbeta and 13 Jbeta primers. Sequenced by immunoSEQ multiplex PCR; TCRdb stores in-frame clones only, minus some. The data hold 200,000 to 250,000 clones, with about 77% observed a single time. All the people who gave samples were healthy bone marrow donors. Worth noting for this clone: Its antigen is undetermined.

In germline, CDR1 is SGHTA, CDR2 FQGNSA. The CDR3 has 12 amino acids. The V end lost 5 bases, the J end lost 13 bases, and 15 bases lay between the germline ends. The chain is built from TRBV7-2 and TRBJ2-1; D is ambiguous. The sequenced sample consisted of PBMCs. This clonotype originated in a woman aged 30 to 39 in good health and CMV-seronegative. The CDR3 region has the DNA TGTGCCAGCAGCCCCACCGAACTTAATCAGTTCTTC. As protein: CASSPTELNQFF.